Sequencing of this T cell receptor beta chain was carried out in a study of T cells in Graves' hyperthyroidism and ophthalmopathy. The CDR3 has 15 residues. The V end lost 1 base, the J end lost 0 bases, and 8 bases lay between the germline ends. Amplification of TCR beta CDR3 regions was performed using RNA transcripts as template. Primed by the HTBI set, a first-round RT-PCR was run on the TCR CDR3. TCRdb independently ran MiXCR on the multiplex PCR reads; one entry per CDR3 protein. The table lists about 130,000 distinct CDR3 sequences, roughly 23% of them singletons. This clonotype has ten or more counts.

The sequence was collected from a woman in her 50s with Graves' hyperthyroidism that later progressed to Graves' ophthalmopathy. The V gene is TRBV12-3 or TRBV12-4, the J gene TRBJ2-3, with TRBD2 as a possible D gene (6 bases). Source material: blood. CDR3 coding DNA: TGTGCCAGCAGTTTAGACGGGGGAAGCACAGATACGCAGTATTTT. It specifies CASSLDGGSTDTQYF.